Listed below are T cell receptor beta chains from one sample, sequenced in a study of T cell repertoires in aging, cancer and after chemotherapy. TCRdb reprocessed the multiplex PCR reads with MiXCR, giving one entry per CDR3 protein. The top ten hold approximately 30% of the sample, which has 6,500 or so distinct CDR3 sequences, about 30% seen once. Sequencing was done on a sample of blood. These receptors were taken from a human donor with a blood cancer. Both conserved end residues are part of each CDR3.

v_call	j_call	cdr3_aa
TRBV19	TRBJ2-7	CASSLGSSRYEQYF
TRBV28	TRBJ2-7	CASSTGTSGRNEQYF
TRBV5-4	TRBJ2-2	CASSLVGGAGELFF
TRBV12-3/TRBV12-4	TRBJ2-4	CASSPRTTGGLAKNIQYF
TRBV4-3	TRBJ1-3	CASSRNRVGGNTIYF
TRBV6-1	TRBJ2-7	CASSEIAGGPYEQYF
TRBV5-4	TRBJ2-3	CASSPLPYGADTQYF
TRBV20-1	TRBJ1-1	CSASRDRNTEAFF
TRBV4-2	TRBJ2-4	CASSLGFKGVPAKNIQYF
TRBV18	TRBJ2-7	CASSRDRSYEQYF
TRBV5-4	TRBJ2-7	CASSWDRRWNEQYF
TRBV6-6	TRBJ1-4	CASSLRGWGEKLFF
TRBV19	TRBJ2-3	CASRGGRRTDTQYF
TRBV19	TRBJ2-7	CASSRQGTYEQYF
TRBV11-1	TRBJ2-2	CASSSKLQGAGGELFF
TRBV30	TRBJ1-3	CAWSVRGRAYSGNTIYF
TRBV11-1	TRBJ2-2	CASSPGTYTGELFF
TRBV19	TRBJ2-3	CASSIKTGSQDMQYF
TRBV5-4	TRBJ2-7	CASSTGSTPYEQYF
TRBV27	TRBJ2-3	CASRASGGLHINTQYF
TRBV5-6	TRBJ2-2	CASSFFASSAGELFF
TRBV20-1	TRBJ2-3	CSAIRGGTGTDTQYF
TRBV27	TRBJ1-2	CASSASGTGNGYTF
TRBV19	TRBJ2-3	CASSTYGPFTDTQYF
TRBV27	TRBJ2-7	CASSLSGVRLFLYEQYF
TRBV12-3/TRBV12-4	TRBJ2-7	CASSLGGATYEQYF
TRBV30	TRBJ2-7	CAWSASYEQYF
TRBV15	TRBJ2-2	CATSSEPGLATNTGELFF
TRBV15	TRBJ1-1	CATSPQNSMNTEAFF
TRBV11-3	TRBJ1-6	CASSLDSPLHF
TRBV5-1	TRBJ2-7	CASTATGGSYEQYF